These T cell receptor beta chains were read from a single sample in a study of blood T cell repertoires in COVID-19. Here immunoSEQ multiplex PCR was the method, and the copy in TCRdb shows in-frame clones only, minus some. This sample has about 190,000 clones, with 70% to 85% found just once. Sequencing used peripheral blood. Receptor source: a woman between 45 and 60 years old with acute or convalescent COVID-19. The CDR3 runs from the conserved cysteine through the conserved F or W. The order of the fields is CDR3 protein, CDR3 DNA, J gene, clone size, D gene, V gene. The D gene is left open where the match is weak. Expanded clones are given a class, and other clones once, few, many or no size at all.

CDR3 protein: CASSDNGVSPYF; CDR3 DNA: TGTGCCAGCAGTGATAACGGGGTATCGCCGTACTTC; J gene: TRBJ2-7; clone size: .; D gene: .; V gene: TRBV6-1
CDR3 protein: CASSETKGYEKLFF; CDR3 DNA: TGTGCCAGCAGTGAGACCAAGGGGTATGAAAAACTGTTTTTT; J gene: TRBJ1-4; clone size: .; D gene: .; V gene: TRBV25-1
CDR3 protein: CASSPRQGSEAFF; CDR3 DNA: TGTGCCAGCTCACCAAGACAGGGCTCTGAAGCTTTCTTT; J gene: TRBJ1-1; clone size: .; D gene: TRBD1; V gene: TRBV18
CDR3 protein: CASSPQAGTGRQETQYF; CDR3 DNA: TGTGCCAGCAGCCCCCAAGCCGGGACAGGGCGTCAAGAGACCCAGTACTTC; J gene: TRBJ2-5; clone size: once; D gene: TRBD1; V gene: TRBV7-2
CDR3 protein: CASSYSIVGQDAFF; CDR3 DNA: TGTGCCAGCAGTTACTCGATCGTGGGGCAGGATGCTTTCTTT; J gene: TRBJ1-1; clone size: .; D gene: .; V gene: TRBV6-6
CDR3 protein: CASSLDPARGNEQFF; CDR3 DNA: TGTGCCAGCAGCTTAGATCCGGCCCGCGGGAATGAGCAGTTCTTC; J gene: TRBJ2-1; clone size: .; D gene: .; V gene: TRBV11-2
CDR3 protein: CASSSLDGDSYEQYF; CDR3 DNA: TGCGCCAGCAGCTCCCTCGACGGGGATTCCTACGAGCAGTACTTC; J gene: TRBJ2-7; clone size: .; D gene: .; V gene: TRBV5-1
CDR3 protein: CASSPTGDTQYF; CDR3 DNA: TGTGCCAGCAGCCCTACCGGAGATACGCAGTATTTT; J gene: TRBJ2-3; clone size: .; D gene: .; V gene: TRBV7-6
CDR3 protein: CASSPISNTEAFF; CDR3 DNA: TGTGCCAGCAGTCCCATTTCGAACACTGAAGCTTTCTTT; J gene: TRBJ1-1; clone size: .; D gene: .; V gene: TRBV12-3/TRBV12-4
CDR3 protein: CASSTRRLAAAYNEQFF; CDR3 DNA: TGTGCCAGTAGTACCAGACGGCTAGCGGCGGCCTACAATGAGCAGTTCTTC; J gene: TRBJ2-1; clone size: few; D gene: TRBD2; V gene: TRBV19
CDR3 protein: CASSKGQGQEKLFF; CDR3 DNA: TGCGCCAGCAGCAAAGGACAGGGTCAAGAAAAACTGTTTTTT; J gene: TRBJ1-4; clone size: .; D gene: TRBD1; V gene: TRBV4-3
CDR3 protein: CASSLPGQGGSGEAFF; CDR3 DNA: TGCGCCAGCAGCTTACCGGGACAGGGTGGTTCAGGTGAAGCTTTCTTT; J gene: TRBJ1-1; clone size: .; D gene: TRBD1; V gene: TRBV5-1
CDR3 protein: CSVDGTGGYEQYF; CDR3 DNA: TGCAGCGTTGATGGGACAGGGGGTTACGAGCAGTACTTC; J gene: TRBJ2-7; clone size: .; D gene: TRBD1; V gene: TRBV29-1
CDR3 protein: CASSPHPTSGGIKTQYF; CDR3 DNA: TGTGCCAGCAGTCCCCACCCCACTAGCGGGGGGATCAAAACGCAGTATTTT; J gene: TRBJ2-3; clone size: .; D gene: TRBD2; V gene: TRBV6-2/TRBV6-3
CDR3 protein: CASSRDRLRTEAFF; CDR3 DNA: TGTGCCAGCAGCCGGGACAGGTTACGGACTGAAGCTTTCTTT; J gene: TRBJ1-1; clone size: .; D gene: TRBD1; V gene: TRBV5-5
CDR3 protein: CSVEENRREAFF; CDR3 DNA: TGCAGCGTTGAAGAAAACAGAAGGGAAGCTTTCTTT; J gene: TRBJ1-1; clone size: medium-sized; D gene: .; V gene: TRBV29-1
CDR3 protein: CASSVVGLAGVEQFF; CDR3 DNA: TGTGCCAGCAGCGTAGTAGGACTAGCGGGAGTCGAGCAGTTCTTC; J gene: TRBJ2-1; clone size: .; D gene: TRBD2; V gene: TRBV9
CDR3 protein: CASSIPGGNYGYTF; CDR3 DNA: TGTGCCAGTAGTATCCCGGGTGGTAACTATGGCTACACCTTC; J gene: TRBJ1-2; clone size: few; D gene: .; V gene: TRBV19
CDR3 protein: CASTQPGSATEAFF; CDR3 DNA: TGTGCCAGCACCCAGCCAGGGTCCGCCACTGAAGCTTTCTTT; J gene: TRBJ1-1; clone size: once; D gene: .; V gene: TRBV28
CDR3 protein: CASSFTGYNQPQHF; CDR3 DNA: TGTGCCAGCAGCTTTACAGGGTACAATCAGCCCCAGCATTTT; J gene: TRBJ1-5; clone size: .; D gene: .; V gene: TRBV7-2
CDR3 protein: CASSSTSGPAYEQYF; CDR3 DNA: TGTGCCAGCAGCTCGACTAGCGGCCCGGCCTACGAGCAGTACTTC; J gene: TRBJ2-7; clone size: .; D gene: TRBD2; V gene: TRBV9
CDR3 protein: CASSVAIGQSTEAFF; CDR3 DNA: TGTGCCAGCAGCGTTGCGATCGGACAGAGCACTGAAGCTTTCTTT; J gene: TRBJ1-1; clone size: .; D gene: .; V gene: TRBV9
CDR3 protein: CASSYDLGSGRTQYF; CDR3 DNA: TGTGCCAGCAGTTACGACCTCGGGTCGGGGAGGACCCAGTACTTC; J gene: TRBJ2-5; clone size: .; D gene: .; V gene: TRBV6-6
CDR3 protein: CASSKNTGTGNYGYTF; CDR3 DNA: TGTGCCAGCTCAAAAAATACCGGGACAGGGAACTATGGCTACACCTTC; J gene: TRBJ1-2; clone size: .; D gene: TRBD1; V gene: TRBV18
CDR3 protein: CASSFPDTKKLFF; CDR3 DNA: TGTGCCAGCAGCTTCCCGGACACTAAAAAACTGTTTTTT; J gene: TRBJ1-4; clone size: .; D gene: .; V gene: TRBV7-9
CDR3 protein: CASSRDREYEQYF; CDR3 DNA: TGTGCCAGCAGTAGGGACAGGGAGTACGAGCAGTACTTC; J gene: TRBJ2-7; clone size: .; D gene: TRBD1; V gene: TRBV6-2/TRBV6-3
CDR3 protein: CASSRLLAGSSYNEQFF; CDR3 DNA: TGTGCCAGTAGCCGTTTACTAGCGGGAAGCTCCTACAATGAGCAGTTCTTC; J gene: TRBJ2-1; clone size: .; D gene: TRBD2; V gene: TRBV19
CDR3 protein: CSGGGGRGYTF; CDR3 DNA: TGCAGTGGAGGCGGGGGACGGGGCTACACCTTC; J gene: TRBJ1-2; clone size: .; D gene: .; V gene: TRBV20-1
CDR3 protein: CAISESTGNSPLHF; CDR3 DNA: TGTGCCATCAGTGAGTCGACGGGAAATTCACCCCTCCACTTT; J gene: TRBJ1-6; clone size: .; D gene: .; V gene: TRBV10-3